A selection of T cell receptor beta chains follows, all from one sample in a study of CD8 T cells in ankylosing spondylitis. TCRdb re-derived calls from the 5' RACE reads in MiXCR, one entry per CDR3 protein. The sample includes 150,000 to 200,000 distinct CDR3 sequences, roughly 30% of them seen just once. Sequencing was done on a sample of synovial fluid, either unsorted or a sorted T cell fraction (not recorded which). The receptors were gathered from a male donor with ankylosing spondylitis. Both conserved end residues are part of each CDR3. The order of the fields is clone size, V gene, D gene, J gene, CDR3 DNA, CDR3 protein. A D gene is named only where the DNA matches it firmly. Size is omitted from some rows. Given values are once, few, many or a class for expanded clones.

>NA|TRBV7-3|NA|TRBJ1-2
TGTGCCAGCAGCCGGGACGGTGGCTATGGCTACACCTTC
CASSRDGGYGYTF
>many|TRBV11-1|NA|TRBJ2-2
TGTGCCAGCAGCTTTCAAACCTTGGGGCTAGTCGATCTTGGCGGGGAGCTGTTTTTT
CASSFQTLGLVDLGGELFF
>many|TRBV29-1|TRBD1|TRBJ1-1
TGCAGCGTTGCGACCCTCGGGCAGGGGGGAGCTTTCTTT
CSVATLGQGGAFF
>many|TRBV12-3/TRBV12-4|NA|TRBJ2-3
TGTGCCAGCAGTTTAGCGTACAGAGGGAATAGTAGCACAGATACGCAGTATTTT
CASSLAYRGNSSTDTQYF
>many|TRBV20-1|NA|TRBJ2-3
TGCAGTGCTAGAGACGGATCTAGAAGCACAGATACGCAGTATTTT
CSARDGSRSTDTQYF
>NA|TRBV7-3|TRBD2|TRBJ2-3
TGTGCCAGCAGCGCCGGGACTAGCGGGGGGATAACAGATACGCAGTATTTT
CASSAGTSGGITDTQYF
>few|TRBV12-3/TRBV12-4|NA|TRBJ1-1
TGTGCCAGCAGACGACATGGGATGAACACTGAAGCTTTCTTT
CASRRHGMNTEAFF
>few|TRBV29-1|TRBD1|TRBJ1-2
TGCAGCGTTGAAGGGTCAGGGGGTGGCTACACCTTC
CSVEGSGGGYTF
>few|TRBV7-6|NA|TRBJ2-7
TGTGCCAGCAGCTTAGCTAGGGGATACGAGCAGTACTTC
CASSLARGYEQYF
>many|TRBV3-1|TRBD2|TRBJ2-1
TGTGCCAGCAGAAAGAATCTAGCGGGGGCCTACAATGAGCAGTTCTTC
CASRKNLAGAYNEQFF
>NA|TRBV24-1|NA|TRBJ2-1
TGTGCCACCAGTGATCCCGGAACCTACAATGAGCAGTTCTTC
CATSDPGTYNEQFF
>NA|TRBV12-3/TRBV12-4|TRBD1|TRBJ2-1
TGTGCCAGCGGAGGATTTGGGGACAGGGGCTACAATGAGCAGTTCTTC
CASGGFGDRGYNEQFF
>NA|TRBV4-2|NA|TRBJ1-1
TGTGCCAGCAGCCACGCCGGGACGGACACTGAAGCTTTCTTT
CASSHAGTDTEAFF
>NA|TRBV4-1|TRBD1|TRBJ2-2
TGCGCCAGCAGCCAAGGGGACAGGGAAACCGGGGAGCTGTTTTTT
CASSQGDRETGELFF
>many|TRBV12-3/TRBV12-4|NA|TRBJ1-5
TGTGCCAGCAGTTTGGACGGAAATAGCAATCAGCCCCAGCATTTT
CASSLDGNSNQPQHF
>NA|TRBV28|NA|TRBJ2-7
TGTGCCAGCAGCCTCCTCCAAGGCAGGCTCTACGAGCAGTACTTC
CASSLLQGRLYEQYF
>many|TRBV20-1|NA|TRBJ1-1
TGCAGTGCCGGACCCACTGAAGCTTTCTTT
CSAGPTEAFF
>NA|TRBV7-2|NA|TRBJ2-7
TGTGCCAGCAGCTCCTACGACGAGCAGTACTTC
CASSSYDEQYF
>few|TRBV20-1|TRBD2|TRBJ2-1
TGCAGTGCTAGAGATCTACAATTCCGCGGGAGTGGAGATGAGCAGTTCTTC
CSARDLQFRGSGDEQFF
>many|TRBV20-1|NA|TRBJ1-4
TGCAGTGCTAGAGTAAACAGGAAGAACGAAAAACTGTTTTTT
CSARVNRKNEKLFF
>NA|TRBV5-1|NA|TRBJ2-5
TGCGACAGCAGCGTGGGTCTGGAGACCCAGTACTTC
CDSSVGLETQYF
>few|TRBV3-1|NA|TRBJ2-5
TGTGCCAGCAGCTTACTTCGGGAGACCCAGTACTTC
CASSLLRETQYF
>NA|TRBV20-1|NA|TRBJ1-2
TGCAGTGCTAGCGGTCCGGGTTTGTATGGCTACACCTTC
CSASGPGLYGYTF
>NA|TRBV7-6|TRBD1|TRBJ1-5
TGTGCCAGCAGCGCCACCGGGACAGACAATCAGCCCCAGCATTTT
CASSATGTDNQPQHF
>many|TRBV11-1|TRBD1|TRBJ1-1
TGTGCCAGCAGCTTAAGACAGGGGGCGAACACTGAAGCTTTCTTT
CASSLRQGANTEAFF
>NA|TRBV5-1|NA|TRBJ1-1
TGCGCCAGCAGCCAGACAGGCTCCTCTGAAGCTTTCTTT
CASSQTGSSEAFF
>NA|TRBV25-1|NA|TRBJ2-1
TGTGCCAGCAGTGAAACAATGTGGGGGCGGGATGAGCAGTTCTTC
CASSETMWGRDEQFF
>NA|TRBV20-1|TRBD1|TRBJ2-3
TGCAGTGCAAAGGGACAGGGCCACACAGATACGCAGTATTTT
CSAKGQGHTDTQYF
>few|TRBV20-1|TRBD1|TRBJ1-3
TGCAGTGCTAGAGGGCCCGGGACAGGCTCTGGAAACACCATATATTTT
CSARGPGTGSGNTIYF
>few|TRBV4-1|NA|TRBJ2-3
TGCGCCAGCAGCCAACCCCCGGGGCCCTTTAGCACAGATACGCAGTATTTT
CASSQPPGPFSTDTQYF
>few|TRBV20-1|NA|TRBJ1-1
TGCAGTGCTAGTACCCCAGGGATCAGGGGAGCTTTCTTT
CSASTPGIRGAFF
>NA|TRBV28|NA|TRBJ2-6
TGTGCCAGCAGGGGACGCTCTGGGGCCAACGTCCTGACTTTC
CASRGRSGANVLTF
>NA|TRBV27|NA|TRBJ2-1
TGTGCCAGCAGTTTATTCGGGTTGCTTGAACGGGGTCGGAATGAGCAGTTCTTC
CASSLFGLLERGRNEQFF
>few|TRBV3-1|NA|TRBJ1-5
TGTGCCAGCAGCCAGCTGGGTCAGCCCCAGCATTTT
CASSQLGQPQHF
>NA|TRBV30|TRBD1|TRBJ1-3
TGTGCCTGGACCCGGGGACAGGGGTCTGGAAACACCATATATTTT
CAWTRGQGSGNTIYF
>NA|TRBV29-1|NA|TRBJ2-7
TGCAGCGTTGACGGTACCTACGAGCAGTACTTC
CSVDGTYEQYF
>NA|TRBV7-3|NA|TRBJ2-1
TGTGCCAGCAGCCGTTTCGGGACAACCTACAATGAGCAGTTCTTC
CASSRFGTTYNEQFF
>NA|TRBV4-2|TRBD1|TRBJ2-1
TGTGCCAGCAGTTCCGGGACTGGGGACAGGACAGTCTTGAGGTTCTTC
CASSSGTGDRTVLRFF
>NA|TRBV18|NA|TRBJ2-7
TGTGCCAGCTCACCAGCCAGCTCCTACGAGCAGTACTTC
CASSPASSYEQYF